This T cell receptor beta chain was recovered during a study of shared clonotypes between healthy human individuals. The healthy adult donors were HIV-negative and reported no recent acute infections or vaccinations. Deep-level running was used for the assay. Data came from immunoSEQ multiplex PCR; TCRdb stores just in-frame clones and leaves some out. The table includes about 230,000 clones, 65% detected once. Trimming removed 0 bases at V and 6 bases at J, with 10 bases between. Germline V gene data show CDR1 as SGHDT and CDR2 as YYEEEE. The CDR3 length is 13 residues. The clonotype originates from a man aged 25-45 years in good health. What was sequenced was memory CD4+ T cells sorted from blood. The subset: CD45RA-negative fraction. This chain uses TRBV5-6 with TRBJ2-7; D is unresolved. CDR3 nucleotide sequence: TGTGCCAGCAGCTTGGTTCTAAACAGCGAGCAGTACTTC. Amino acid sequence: CASSLVLNSEQYF.